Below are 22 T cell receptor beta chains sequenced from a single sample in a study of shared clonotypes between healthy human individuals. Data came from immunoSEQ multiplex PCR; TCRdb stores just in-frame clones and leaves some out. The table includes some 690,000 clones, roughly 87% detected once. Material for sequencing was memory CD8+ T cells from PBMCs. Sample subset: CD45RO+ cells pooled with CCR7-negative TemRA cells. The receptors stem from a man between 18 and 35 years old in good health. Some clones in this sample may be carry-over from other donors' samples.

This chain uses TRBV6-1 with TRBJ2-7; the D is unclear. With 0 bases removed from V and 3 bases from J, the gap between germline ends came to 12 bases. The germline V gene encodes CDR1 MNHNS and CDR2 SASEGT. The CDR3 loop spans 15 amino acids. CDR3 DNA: TGTGCCAGCAGTGAAGCCTTGGGTGGTGGCTACGAGCAGTACTTC. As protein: CASSEALGGGYEQYF.

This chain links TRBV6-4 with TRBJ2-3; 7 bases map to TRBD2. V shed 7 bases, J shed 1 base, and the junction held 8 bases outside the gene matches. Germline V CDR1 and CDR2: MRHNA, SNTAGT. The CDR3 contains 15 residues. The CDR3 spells CASIAGDPGTDTQYF. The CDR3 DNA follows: TGTGCCAGCATCGCGGGAGATCCGGGCACAGATACGCAGTATTTT.

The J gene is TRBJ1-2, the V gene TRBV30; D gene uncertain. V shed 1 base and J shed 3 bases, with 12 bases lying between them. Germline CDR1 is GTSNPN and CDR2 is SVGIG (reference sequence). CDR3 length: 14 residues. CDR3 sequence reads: CAWSGVRPYYGYTF. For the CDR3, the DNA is TGTGCCTGGAGTGGGGTCAGGCCCTACTATGGCTACACCTTC.

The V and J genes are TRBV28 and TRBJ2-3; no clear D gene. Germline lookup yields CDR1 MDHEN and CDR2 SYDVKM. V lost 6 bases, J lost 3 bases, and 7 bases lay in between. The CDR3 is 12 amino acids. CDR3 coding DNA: TGTGCCAGCAGCCCTCAGACAGATACGCAGTATTTT. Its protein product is CASSPQTDTQYF.

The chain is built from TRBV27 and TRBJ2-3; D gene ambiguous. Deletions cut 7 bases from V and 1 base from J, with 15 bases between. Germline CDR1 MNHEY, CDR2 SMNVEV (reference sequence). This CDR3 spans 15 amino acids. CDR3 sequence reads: CASTPLPRGTDTQYF. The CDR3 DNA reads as TGTGCCAGCACCCCTTTGCCAAGGGGCACAGATACGCAGTATTTT.

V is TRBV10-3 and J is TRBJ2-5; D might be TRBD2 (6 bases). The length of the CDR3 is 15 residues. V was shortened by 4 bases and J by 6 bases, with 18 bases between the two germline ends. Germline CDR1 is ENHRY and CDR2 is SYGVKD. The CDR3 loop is CAISGTKAGGKTQYF. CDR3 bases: TGTGCCATCAGTGGAACAAAAGCGGGCGGGAAGACCCAGTACTTC.

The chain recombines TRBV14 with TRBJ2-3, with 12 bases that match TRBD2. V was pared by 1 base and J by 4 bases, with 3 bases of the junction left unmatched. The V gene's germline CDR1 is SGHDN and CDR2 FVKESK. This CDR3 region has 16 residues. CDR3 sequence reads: CASSQGLAGGPDTQYF. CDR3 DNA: TGTGCCAGCAGCCAAGGCCTAGCGGGAGGGCCAGATACGCAGTATTTT.

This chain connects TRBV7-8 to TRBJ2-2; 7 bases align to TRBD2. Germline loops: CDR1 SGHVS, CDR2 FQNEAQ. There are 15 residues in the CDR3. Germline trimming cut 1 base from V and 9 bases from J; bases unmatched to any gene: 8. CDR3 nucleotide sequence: TGTGCCAGCAGCTTAGTCGAGGGAGGGCCGAGGGAGCTGTTTTTT. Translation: CASSLVEGGPRELFF. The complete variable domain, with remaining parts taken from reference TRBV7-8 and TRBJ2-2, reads GAGVSQSPRYKVAKRGQDVALRCDPISGHVSLFWYQQALGQGPEFLTYFQNEAQLDKSGLPSDRFFAERPEGSVSTLKIQRTQQEDSAVYLCASSLVEGGPRELFFGEGSRLTVL.

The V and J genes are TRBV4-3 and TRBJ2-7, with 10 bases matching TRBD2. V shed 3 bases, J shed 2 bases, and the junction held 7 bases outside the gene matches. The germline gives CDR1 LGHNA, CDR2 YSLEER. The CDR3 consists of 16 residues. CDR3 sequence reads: CASSQDPSGSPYEQYF. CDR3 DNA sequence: TGCGCCAGCAGCCAGGACCCTAGCGGGAGTCCCTACGAGCAGTACTTC.

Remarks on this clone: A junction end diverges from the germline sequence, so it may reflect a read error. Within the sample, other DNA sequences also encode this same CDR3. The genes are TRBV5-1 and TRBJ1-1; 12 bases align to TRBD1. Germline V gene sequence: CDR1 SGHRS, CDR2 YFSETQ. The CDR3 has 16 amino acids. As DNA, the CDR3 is TGCGCCAGCAGTTTGGGACAGGGGGCGACGAACACTGAAGCTTTCTTT. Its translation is CASSLGQGATNTEAFF. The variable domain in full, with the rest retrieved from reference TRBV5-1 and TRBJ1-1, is KAGVTQTPRYLIKTRGQQVTLSCSPISGHRSVSWYQQTPGQGLQFLFEYFSETQRNKGNFPGRFSGRQFSNSRSEMNVSTLELGDSALYLCASSLGQGATNTEAFFGQGTRLTVV.

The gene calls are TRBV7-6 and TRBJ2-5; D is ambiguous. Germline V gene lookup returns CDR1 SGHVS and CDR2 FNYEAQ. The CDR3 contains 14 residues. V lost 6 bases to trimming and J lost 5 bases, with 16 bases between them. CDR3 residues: CASRDTRRHETQYF. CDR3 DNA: TGTGCCAGCAGGGATACGAGACGTCATGAGACCCAGTACTTC.

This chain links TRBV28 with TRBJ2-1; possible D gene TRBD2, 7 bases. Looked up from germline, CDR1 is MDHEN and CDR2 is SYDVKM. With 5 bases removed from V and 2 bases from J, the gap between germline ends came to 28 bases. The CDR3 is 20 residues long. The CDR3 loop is CASSPGASGDPGGPYNEQFF. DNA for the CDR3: TGTGCCAGCAGTCCCGGCGCTAGCGGAGACCCCGGGGGGCCCTACAATGAGCAGTTCTTC.

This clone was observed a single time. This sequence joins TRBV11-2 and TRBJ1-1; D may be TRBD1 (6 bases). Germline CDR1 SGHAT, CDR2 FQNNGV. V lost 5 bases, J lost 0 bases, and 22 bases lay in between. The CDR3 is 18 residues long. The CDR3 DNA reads TGTGCCAGCAGCGCCCACAGGGTCCGGGACTTCATGAACACTGAAGCTTTCTTT. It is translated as CASSAHRVRDFMNTEAFF.

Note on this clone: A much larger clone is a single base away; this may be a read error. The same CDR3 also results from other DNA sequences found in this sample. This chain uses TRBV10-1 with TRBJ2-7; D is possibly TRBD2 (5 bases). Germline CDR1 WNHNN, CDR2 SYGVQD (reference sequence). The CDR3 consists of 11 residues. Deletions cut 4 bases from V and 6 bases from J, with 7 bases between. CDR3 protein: CASSGGAEQYF. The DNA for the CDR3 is TGCGCCAGCAGTGGGGGAGCCGAGCAGTACTTC.

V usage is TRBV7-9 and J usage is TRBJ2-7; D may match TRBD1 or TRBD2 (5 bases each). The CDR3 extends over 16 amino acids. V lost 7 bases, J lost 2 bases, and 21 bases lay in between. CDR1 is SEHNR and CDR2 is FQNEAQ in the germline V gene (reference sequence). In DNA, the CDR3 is TGTGCCAGCACCATACCCTCCGGGACCGATCCCTACGAGCAGTACTTC. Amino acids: CASTIPSGTDPYEQYF.

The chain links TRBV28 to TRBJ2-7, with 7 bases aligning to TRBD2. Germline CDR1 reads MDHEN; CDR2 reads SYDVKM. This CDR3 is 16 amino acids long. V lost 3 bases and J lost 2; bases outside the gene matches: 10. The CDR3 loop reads CASSLRWGGKTYEQYF. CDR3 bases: TGTGCCAGCAGTTTGCGGTGGGGAGGGAAGACCTACGAGCAGTACTTC.

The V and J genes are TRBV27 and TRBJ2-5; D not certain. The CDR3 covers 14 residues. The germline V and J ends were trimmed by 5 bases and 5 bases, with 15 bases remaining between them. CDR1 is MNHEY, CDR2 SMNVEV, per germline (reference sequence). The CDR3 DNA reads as TGTGCCAGCAGTCTCCTTTTCGGCTTGGAGACCCAGTACTTC. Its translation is CASSLLFGLETQYF.

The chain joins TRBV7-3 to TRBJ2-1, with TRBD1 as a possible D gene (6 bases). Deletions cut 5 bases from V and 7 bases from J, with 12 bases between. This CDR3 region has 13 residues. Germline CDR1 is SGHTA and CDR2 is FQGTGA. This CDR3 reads CASSGGLYNEQFF. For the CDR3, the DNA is TGTGCCAGCAGCGGGGGCCTTTATAATGAGCAGTTCTTC.

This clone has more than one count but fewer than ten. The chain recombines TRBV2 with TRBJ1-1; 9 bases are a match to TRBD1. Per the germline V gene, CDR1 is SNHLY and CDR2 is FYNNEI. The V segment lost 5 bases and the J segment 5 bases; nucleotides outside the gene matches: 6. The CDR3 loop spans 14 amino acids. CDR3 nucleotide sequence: TGTGCCAGCAGTCCCTTGACAGGGGGAACTGAAGCTTTCTTT. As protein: CASSPLTGGTEAFF.

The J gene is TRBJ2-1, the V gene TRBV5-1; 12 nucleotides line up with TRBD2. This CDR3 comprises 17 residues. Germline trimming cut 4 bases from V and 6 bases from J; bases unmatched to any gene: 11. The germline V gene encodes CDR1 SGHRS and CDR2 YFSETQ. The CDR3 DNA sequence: TGCGCCAGCAGCGGGAGCCTAGCGGGAGGGCCGGGCAATGAGCAGTTCTTC. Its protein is CASSGSLAGGPGNEQFF.

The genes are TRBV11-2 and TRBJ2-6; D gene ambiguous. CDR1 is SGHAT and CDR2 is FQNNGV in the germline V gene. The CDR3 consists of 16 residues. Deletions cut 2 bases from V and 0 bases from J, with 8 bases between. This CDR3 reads CASSLQWPSGANVLTF. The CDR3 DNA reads TGTGCCAGCAGCTTACAATGGCCCTCTGGGGCCAACGTCCTGACTTTC.

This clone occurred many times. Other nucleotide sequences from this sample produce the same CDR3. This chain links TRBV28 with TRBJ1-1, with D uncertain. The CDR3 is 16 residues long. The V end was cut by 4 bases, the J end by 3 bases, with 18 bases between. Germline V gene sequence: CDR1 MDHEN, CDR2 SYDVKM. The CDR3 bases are TGTGCCAGCAGTTCTCAACTCGGGGAGTGGGACACTGAAGCTTTCTTT. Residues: CASSSQLGEWDTEAFF.